The entry below describes one TCR beta chain. The antigen is unknown. Combining a sample-barcoded 5' primer with a J-beta primer mix, a second PCR ran for about 6 to 11 cycles. MiXCR, applied by TCRdb to the 5' RACE reads, yields one record per CDR3 protein. This table holds some 1.7 million distinct CDR3 sequences, 28% found once. The entry originates in a study of blood T cells in healthy people across ages. Study information: Template switching caught about one barcoded beta molecule for each two T cells.

This CDR3 spans 14 amino acids. V lost 5 bases, J lost 4 bases, and 14 bases lay in between. Germline assignment: CDR1 LNHDA and CDR2 SQIVND (reference sequence). Study outcomes and limitations: Getting older went along with TCR beta diversity per million T cells dropping roughly linearly. Total diversity from one million sequenced T cells was likely underestimated.

Isolation yielded PBMCs, at least 7 million per sample, in every case. This chain joins TRBV19 and TRBJ1-1; D possibly corresponds to TRBD1 (6 bases). Specimen: blood. This TCR was recovered from a woman in her twenties or thirties in good health. The CDR3 DNA reads as TGTGCCAGTAGTTTCACAGGGAGGGTCACTGAAGCTTTCTTT. This codes for CASSFTGRVTEAFF.